The subject of this entry is one TCR beta chain. Its antigen is still unknown. The germline V and J ends were trimmed by 6 bases and 5 bases, with 14 bases remaining between them. This CDR3 is 12 amino acids long. From germline, CDR1 is SQVTM and CDR2 ANQGSEA. These data originate in a study of T cell repertoires in cytomegalovirus infection. Study-level background: Public TCR beta signatures marked donors with CMV infection and the matching HLA.

The study, taken as a whole, reports: Using cumulative public TCR beta family frequency, the authors identified those who carried CMV together with the relevant HLA. The ex vivo response was dominated by HLA-C-restricted CMV-specific TCR beta clonotypes.

A single record per CDR3 protein comes from TCRdb applying MiXCR to the reads. The repertoire has 100,000 to 150,000 distinct CDR3 sequences, approximately 9.2% of them found once; the top ten carry 10%. Material for sequencing was PBMCs. The rearrangement links TRBV29-1 to TRBJ2-7; tentatively, D is TRBD1 (5 bases). The clonotype comes from a human donor in good health (CMV status not recorded). Some clones in this sample may be carry-over from other donors' samples. CDR3 DNA sequence: TGCAGCGTCAGGGTCCAGAGTCACGAGCAGTACTTC. Its translation is CSVRVQSHEQYF.